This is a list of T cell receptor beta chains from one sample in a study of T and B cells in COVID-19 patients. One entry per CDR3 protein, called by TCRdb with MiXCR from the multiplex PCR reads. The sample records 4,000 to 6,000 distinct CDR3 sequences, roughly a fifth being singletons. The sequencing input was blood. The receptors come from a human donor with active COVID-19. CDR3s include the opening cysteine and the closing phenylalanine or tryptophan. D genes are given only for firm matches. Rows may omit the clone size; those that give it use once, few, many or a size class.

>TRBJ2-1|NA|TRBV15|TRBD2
TGTGCCACCAGCAGTCGGACTAGCGGGGGCCAGAATGAGCAGTTCTTC
CATSSRTSGGQNEQFF
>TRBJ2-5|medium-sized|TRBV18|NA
TGTGCCAGCTCACACCCTAGAGTGTTGGGGGAGACCCAGTACTTC
CASSHPRVLGETQYF
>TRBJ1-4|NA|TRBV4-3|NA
TGCGCCAGCAGCCAAGATAACCTCGAAACTAATGAAAAACTGTTTTTT
CASSQDNLETNEKLFF
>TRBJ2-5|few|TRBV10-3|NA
TGTGCCATCAGTGTCGCTGTTCTAAAAGAGACCCAGTACTTC
CAISVAVLKETQYF
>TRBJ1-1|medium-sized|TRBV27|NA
TGTGCCAGCAGCTATGGGTCGGTTCCCCGGGAAGCTTTCTTT
CASSYGSVPREAFF
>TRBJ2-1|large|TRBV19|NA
TGTGCCAGTAGTGCCCTCTCCTACAATGAGCAGTTCTTC
CASSALSYNEQFF
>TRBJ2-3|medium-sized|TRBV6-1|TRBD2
TGTGCCAGCAGCCTACTAGCGGGGGATACGCAGTATTTT
CASSLLAGDTQYF
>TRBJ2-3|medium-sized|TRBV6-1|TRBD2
TGTGCCAGCGGTGGACTAGCGGAGGATACGCAGTATTTT
CASGGLAEDTQYF
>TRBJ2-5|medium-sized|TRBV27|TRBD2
TGTGCCAGCAGTTTTCCGGGGGGGGAGACCCAGTACTTC
CASSFPGGETQYF
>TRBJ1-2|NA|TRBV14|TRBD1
TGTGCCAGCAGCCAAGAATGGACAGGGGGTGGCTACACCTTC
CASSQEWTGGGYTF
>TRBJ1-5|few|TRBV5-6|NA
TGTGCCAGCAGCTTGGCGGCTAGCAATCAGCCCCAGCATTTT
CASSLAASNQPQHF
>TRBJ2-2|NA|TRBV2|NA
TGTGCCAGCAGTGTTTCCAACACCGGGGAGCTGTTTTTT
CASSVSNTGELFF
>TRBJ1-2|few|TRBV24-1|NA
TGTGCCACCAGTGATGGCGGGGCCTATGGCTACACCTTC
CATSDGGAYGYTF
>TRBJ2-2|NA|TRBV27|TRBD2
TGTGCCAGCAGTTTAAATTTAGCGGGCGGGGAGCTGTTTTTT
CASSLNLAGGELFF
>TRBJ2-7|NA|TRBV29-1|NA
TGCAGCGTCCGGGACGGTACCTCCTACGAGCAGTACTTC
CSVRDGTSYEQYF
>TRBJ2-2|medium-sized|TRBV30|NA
TGTGCCTGGAGTTTCAGGAAAATCACCGGGGAGCTGTTTTTT
CAWSFRKITGELFF
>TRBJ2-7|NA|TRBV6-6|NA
TGTGCCAGCAGTTTCGACAGGACAACGAGCTACGAGCAGTACTTC
CASSFDRTTSYEQYF
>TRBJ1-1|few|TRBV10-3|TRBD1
TGTGCCATCAGGTCCGACAGGGGGAACACTGAAGCTTTCTTT
CAIRSDRGNTEAFF
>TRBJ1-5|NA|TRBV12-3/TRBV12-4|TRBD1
TGTGCCAGCAGTTTTTCCCCGGGACAGGGGACTTCTTCAATCGATCAGCCCCAGCATTTT
CASSFSPGQGTSSIDQPQHF
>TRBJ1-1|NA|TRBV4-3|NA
TGCGCCAGCAGCCAAGGCAGCGTCAGGGGCACTGAAGCTTTCTTT
CASSQGSVRGTEAFF
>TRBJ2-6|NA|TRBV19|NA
TGTGCCAGTAGTATGGGCAGCGGGGGGGCCAACGTCCTGACTTTC
CASSMGSGGANVLTF
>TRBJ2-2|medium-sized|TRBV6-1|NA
TGTGCCAGCAGTGAGACCCAGGGCACGGCCGGGGAGCTGTTTTTT
CASSETQGTAGELFF
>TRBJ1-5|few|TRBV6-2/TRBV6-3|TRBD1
TGTGCCAGCAGTAAGATAGGGGGCATCGATCAGCCCCAGCATTTT
CASSKIGGIDQPQHF